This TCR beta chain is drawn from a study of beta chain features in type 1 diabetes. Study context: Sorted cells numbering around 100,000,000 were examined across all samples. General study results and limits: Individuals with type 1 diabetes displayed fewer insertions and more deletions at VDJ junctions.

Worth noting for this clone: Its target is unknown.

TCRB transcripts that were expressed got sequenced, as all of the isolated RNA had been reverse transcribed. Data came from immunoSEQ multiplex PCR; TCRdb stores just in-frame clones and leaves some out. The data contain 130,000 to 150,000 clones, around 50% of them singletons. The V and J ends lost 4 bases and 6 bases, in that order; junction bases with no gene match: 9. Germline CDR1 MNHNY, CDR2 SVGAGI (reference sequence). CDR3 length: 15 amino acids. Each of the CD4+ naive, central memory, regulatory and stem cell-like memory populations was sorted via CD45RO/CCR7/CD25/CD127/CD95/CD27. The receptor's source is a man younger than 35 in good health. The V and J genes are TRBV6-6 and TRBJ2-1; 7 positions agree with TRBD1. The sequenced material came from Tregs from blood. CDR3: CASSSLGTAPNEQFF. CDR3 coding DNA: TGTGCCAGCAGTTCCCTCGGGACAGCGCCCAATGAGCAGTTCTTC.